Listed below are T cell receptor beta chains from one sample, sequenced in a study of cytomegalovirus exposure and HLA in healthy donors. The assay was immunoSEQ multiplex PCR, and TCRdb's table has in-frame clones only and misses some. In the table there are about 180,000 clones, 60% to 85% of which are singletons. Sequencing input: PBMCs. These receptors all stem from a woman in her 50s in good health and CMV-seropositive. Both conserved end residues are part of each CDR3. The order of the fields is J gene, CDR3 length, D gene, clone size, V gene, CDR3 protein, CDR3 DNA. A D gene is named only where the DNA matches it firmly. Rows may omit the clone size; those that give it use once, few, many or a size class.

j_call: TRBJ1-2
cdr3_length: 11
d_call: TRBD1
clone_size: -
v_call: TRBV30
cdr3_aa: CASDREGGYTF
cdr3_nt: TGTGCCTCGGACAGGGAAGGCGGCTACACCTTC

j_call: TRBJ2-5
cdr3_length: 14
d_call: -
clone_size: -
v_call: TRBV28
cdr3_aa: CASSFSQVQETQYF
cdr3_nt: TGTGCCAGCAGTTTTTCCCAGGTGCAAGAGACCCAGTACTTC

j_call: TRBJ2-7
cdr3_length: 14
d_call: -
clone_size: once
v_call: TRBV10-3
cdr3_aa: CAISEGRDDYEQYF
cdr3_nt: TGTGCCATCAGTGAGGGGCGGGATGACTACGAGCAGTACTTC

j_call: TRBJ2-1
cdr3_length: 12
d_call: -
clone_size: once
v_call: TRBV6-6
cdr3_aa: CASSYEGYEQFF
cdr3_nt: TGTGCCAGCAGCTACGAGGGCTATGAGCAGTTCTTC

j_call: TRBJ2-3
cdr3_length: 14
d_call: TRBD2
clone_size: -
v_call: TRBV29-1
cdr3_aa: CSVEGRGGTDTQYF
cdr3_nt: TGCAGCGTTGAGGGGCGGGGGGGCACAGATACGCAGTATTTT

j_call: TRBJ2-2
cdr3_length: 16
d_call: TRBD2
clone_size: -
v_call: TRBV5-1
cdr3_aa: CASSLAEAGEAGELFF
cdr3_nt: TGCGCCAGCAGCTTGGCCGAGGCGGGGGAGGCCGGGGAGCTGTTTTTT

j_call: TRBJ2-3
cdr3_length: 16
d_call: TRBD1
clone_size: -
v_call: TRBV5-1
cdr3_aa: CASSLAGTGRTDTQYF
cdr3_nt: TGCGCCAGCAGCTTGGCCGGGACAGGGCGCACAGATACGCAGTATTTT

j_call: TRBJ1-2
cdr3_length: 17
d_call: TRBD1
clone_size: -
v_call: TRBV18
cdr3_aa: CASSRSSGTGGFYGYTF
cdr3_nt: TGTGCCAGCTCACGCTCATCCGGGACAGGGGGCTTCTATGGCTACACCTTC

j_call: TRBJ2-1
cdr3_length: 15
d_call: -
clone_size: -
v_call: TRBV9
cdr3_aa: CASSVAPDSYNEQFF
cdr3_nt: TGTGCCAGCAGCGTAGCCCCTGACTCGTACAATGAGCAGTTCTTC

j_call: TRBJ2-1
cdr3_length: 16
d_call: -
clone_size: -
v_call: TRBV9
cdr3_aa: CASSVGIGETYNEQFF
cdr3_nt: TGTGCCAGCAGCGTAGGTATCGGGGAGACTTACAATGAGCAGTTCTTC

j_call: TRBJ1-5
cdr3_length: 14
d_call: -
clone_size: few
v_call: TRBV18
cdr3_aa: CASSPGLAPGPQHF
cdr3_nt: TGTGCCAGCTCACCCGGTCTCGCCCCGGGGCCCCAGCATTTT

j_call: TRBJ1-4
cdr3_length: 14
d_call: TRBD1
clone_size: few
v_call: TRBV7-2
cdr3_aa: CASSLARGNEKLFF
cdr3_nt: TGTGCCAGCAGCTTAGCCAGGGGGAATGAAAAACTGTTTTTT

j_call: TRBJ2-5
cdr3_length: 15
d_call: TRBD2
clone_size: -
v_call: TRBV7-2
cdr3_aa: CASSLSSGVQETQYF
cdr3_nt: TGTGCCAGCAGCCTATCTAGCGGGGTACAAGAGACCCAGTACTTC

j_call: TRBJ2-6
cdr3_length: 20
d_call: -
clone_size: -
v_call: TRBV18
cdr3_aa: CASSPFTIGGVDSGANVLTF
cdr3_nt: TGTGCCAGCTCACCATTCACTATTGGCGGGGTTGACTCTGGGGCCAACGTCCTGACTTTC

j_call: TRBJ2-2
cdr3_length: 16
d_call: TRBD2
clone_size: -
v_call: TRBV5-4
cdr3_aa: CASSQKREGRGGELFF
cdr3_nt: TGTGCCAGCAGTCAGAAGCGGGAGGGCCGGGGCGGGGAGCTGTTTTTT

j_call: TRBJ1-1
cdr3_length: 14
d_call: TRBD1
clone_size: few
v_call: TRBV2
cdr3_aa: CASSGVAGGSEAFF
cdr3_nt: TGTGCCAGCAGTGGGGTGGCAGGGGGATCCGAAGCTTTCTTT

j_call: TRBJ1-4
cdr3_length: 18
d_call: TRBD1
clone_size: -
v_call: TRBV2
cdr3_aa: CASSDAAGTGASNEKLFF
cdr3_nt: TGTGCCAGCAGTGATGCCGCCGGGACAGGGGCGTCTAATGAAAAACTGTTTTTT

j_call: TRBJ2-3
cdr3_length: 12
d_call: TRBD2
clone_size: few
v_call: TRBV27
cdr3_aa: CASSSQRGTQYF
cdr3_nt: TGTGCCAGCAGTTCACAGCGGGGGACGCAGTATTTT

j_call: TRBJ2-7
cdr3_length: 16
d_call: TRBD2
clone_size: -
v_call: TRBV6-1
cdr3_aa: CASSGALAGSSYEQYF
cdr3_nt: TGTGCCAGCAGTGGAGCACTAGCGGGGAGCTCCTACGAGCAGTACTTC

j_call: TRBJ1-5
cdr3_length: 17
d_call: TRBD1
clone_size: -
v_call: TRBV7-2
cdr3_aa: CASSTGTGGSGNQPQHF
cdr3_nt: TGTGCCAGCAGCACAGGGACAGGGGGCTCGGGCAATCAGCCCCAGCATTTT

j_call: TRBJ2-7
cdr3_length: 18
d_call: TRBD2
clone_size: -
v_call: TRBV13
cdr3_aa: CASSLQRWGTSGSYEQYF
cdr3_nt: TGTGCCAGCAGCTTACAGCGGTGGGGGACTAGCGGGAGTTACGAGCAGTACTTC

j_call: TRBJ2-5
cdr3_length: 16
d_call: TRBD2
clone_size: -
v_call: TRBV7-3
cdr3_aa: CASSFMGGMGQETQYF
cdr3_nt: TGTGCCAGCAGCTTTATGGGAGGGATGGGGCAAGAGACCCAGTACTTC

j_call: TRBJ1-5
cdr3_length: 14
d_call: TRBD1
clone_size: -
v_call: TRBV6-6
cdr3_aa: CASSSQGQNQPQHF
cdr3_nt: TGTGCCAGCAGTTCACAGGGACAGAATCAGCCCCAGCATTTT

j_call: TRBJ2-7
cdr3_length: 14
d_call: TRBD2
clone_size: -
v_call: TRBV9
cdr3_aa: CASGGIGTSSEQYF
cdr3_nt: TGTGCCAGCGGTGGGATCGGGACTAGCAGCGAGCAGTACTTC

j_call: TRBJ2-7
cdr3_length: 16
d_call: TRBD2
clone_size: -
v_call: TRBV28
cdr3_aa: CASSLWGLAGLGEQYF
cdr3_nt: TGTGCCAGCAGTTTATGGGGACTAGCGGGATTAGGAGAGCAGTACTTC

j_call: TRBJ2-2
cdr3_length: 17
d_call: -
clone_size: -
v_call: TRBV21-1
cdr3_aa: CASSKGNRGRGAGELFF
cdr3_nt: TGTGCCAGCAGCAAGGGAAACAGGGGGCGCGGGGCCGGGGAGCTGTTTTTT

j_call: TRBJ2-3
cdr3_length: 14
d_call: -
clone_size: -
v_call: TRBV1
cdr3_aa: CTSDGGPSTDTQYF
cdr3_nt: TGCACCAGCGACGGGGGGCCAAGCACAGATACGCAGTATTTT

j_call: TRBJ2-7
cdr3_length: 13
d_call: TRBD2
clone_size: -
v_call: TRBV7-8
cdr3_aa: CASSYSGGWEQYF
cdr3_nt: TGTGCCAGCAGCTACTCGGGAGGATGGGAGCAGTACTTC

j_call: TRBJ1-5
cdr3_length: 14
d_call: -
clone_size: -
v_call: TRBV19
cdr3_aa: CASIIAAGMGTQHF
cdr3_nt: TGTGCCAGTATCATCGCGGCGGGGATGGGGACCCAGCATTTT

j_call: TRBJ1-1
cdr3_length: 15
d_call: TRBD1
clone_size: -
v_call: TRBV7-8
cdr3_aa: CASSLSGQGGTEAFF
cdr3_nt: TGTGCCAGCAGCTTATCCGGACAGGGAGGCACTGAAGCTTTCTTT

j_call: TRBJ1-4
cdr3_length: 15
d_call: TRBD1
clone_size: -
v_call: TRBV7-6
cdr3_aa: CASSYGQEVGEKLFF
cdr3_nt: TGTGCCAGCAGCTACGGACAGGAGGTGGGAGAAAAACTGTTTTTT

j_call: TRBJ2-3
cdr3_length: 15
d_call: -
clone_size: -
v_call: TRBV5-8
cdr3_aa: CASSLVTPSTDTQYF
cdr3_nt: TGTGCCAGCAGCTTGGTGACACCTAGCACAGATACGCAGTATTTT

j_call: TRBJ1-1
cdr3_length: 17
d_call: -
clone_size: -
v_call: TRBV21-1
cdr3_aa: CASSPRDSRTRNTEAFF
cdr3_nt: TGTGCCAGCAGCCCTCGGGACTCCCGGACCCGGAACACTGAAGCTTTCTTT

j_call: TRBJ2-2
cdr3_length: 15
d_call: TRBD2
clone_size: -
v_call: TRBV4-3
cdr3_aa: CASSQGGTGGGELFF
cdr3_nt: TGCGCCAGCAGCCAGGGGGGGACTGGTGGCGGGGAGCTGTTTTTT

j_call: TRBJ1-1
cdr3_length: 11
d_call: -
clone_size: -
v_call: TRBV30
cdr3_aa: CAWAVNTEAFF
cdr3_nt: TGTGCCTGGGCGGTGAACACTGAAGCTTTCTTT

j_call: TRBJ1-3
cdr3_length: 14
d_call: -
clone_size: -
v_call: TRBV7-9
cdr3_aa: CASSLGGTGNTIYF
cdr3_nt: TGTGCCAGCAGCTTAGGAGGGACTGGAAACACCATATATTTT

j_call: TRBJ1-1
cdr3_length: 12
d_call: -
clone_size: -
v_call: TRBV25-1
cdr3_aa: CASSDQGPEAFF
cdr3_nt: TGTGCCAGCAGTGATCAGGGCCCTGAAGCTTTCTTT

j_call: TRBJ1-5
cdr3_length: 14
d_call: TRBD1
clone_size: -
v_call: TRBV6-4
cdr3_aa: CASSATGGNQPQHF
cdr3_nt: TGTGCCAGCAGTGCTACAGGGGGAAACCAGCCCCAGCATTTT

j_call: TRBJ2-7
cdr3_length: 15
d_call: TRBD1
clone_size: -
v_call: TRBV28
cdr3_aa: CASSPSGTVPYEQYF
cdr3_nt: TGTGCCAGCAGTCCCTCCGGGACAGTTCCCTACGAGCAGTACTTC

j_call: TRBJ2-3
cdr3_length: 15
d_call: -
clone_size: -
v_call: TRBV4-3
cdr3_aa: CASSQDGSWQGTQYF
cdr3_nt: TGCGCCAGCAGCCAAGATGGGTCCTGGCAGGGGACGCAGTATTTT

j_call: TRBJ2-3
cdr3_length: 14
d_call: TRBD2
clone_size: few
v_call: TRBV6-1
cdr3_aa: CASTGGSRSDTQYF
cdr3_nt: TGTGCCAGCACCGGCGGGAGTCGGTCAGATACGCAGTATTTT

j_call: TRBJ2-5
cdr3_length: 15
d_call: TRBD1
clone_size: -
v_call: TRBV7-9
cdr3_aa: CASSPRTGGEETQYF
cdr3_nt: TGTGCCAGCAGCCCCAGGACAGGGGGCGAAGAGACCCAGTACTTC

j_call: TRBJ2-5
cdr3_length: 13
d_call: -
clone_size: once
v_call: TRBV2
cdr3_aa: CASRFSGLETQYF
cdr3_nt: TGTGCCAGCAGATTTAGCGGATTAGAGACCCAGTACTTC

j_call: TRBJ2-7
cdr3_length: 12
d_call: -
clone_size: -
v_call: TRBV10-3
cdr3_aa: CAISSASYEQYF
cdr3_nt: TGTGCCATCAGTTCAGCGAGCTACGAGCAGTACTTC

j_call: TRBJ2-3
cdr3_length: 17
d_call: TRBD2
clone_size: -
v_call: TRBV19
cdr3_aa: CASAGTRIGRGTDTQYF
cdr3_nt: TGTGCCAGCGCCGGGACTAGAATTGGGCGGGGCACAGATACGCAGTATTTT

j_call: TRBJ2-4
cdr3_length: 16
d_call: -
clone_size: -
v_call: TRBV19
cdr3_aa: CASSIDLERAKNIQYF
cdr3_nt: TGTGCCAGTAGTATAGATCTCGAGAGGGCCAAAAACATTCAGTACTTC

j_call: TRBJ2-7
cdr3_length: 12
d_call: -
clone_size: -
v_call: TRBV30
cdr3_aa: CAWIRSSYEQYF
cdr3_nt: TGTGCCTGGATCCGGAGCTCCTACGAGCAGTACTTC

j_call: TRBJ2-2
cdr3_length: 14
d_call: -
clone_size: few
v_call: TRBV7-2
cdr3_aa: CASSPPTNTGELFF
cdr3_nt: TGTGCCAGCAGCCCGCCTACGAACACCGGGGAGCTGTTTTTT

j_call: TRBJ2-5
cdr3_length: 16
d_call: TRBD2
clone_size: -
v_call: TRBV9
cdr3_aa: CASSVVPAGGEETQYF
cdr3_nt: TGTGCCAGCAGCGTAGTCCCAGCGGGGGGGGAAGAGACCCAGTACTTC

j_call: TRBJ1-1
cdr3_length: 14
d_call: TRBD1
clone_size: -
v_call: TRBV15
cdr3_aa: CATSRQYTGDEAFF
cdr3_nt: TGTGCCACCAGCAGACAATACACAGGGGATGAAGCTTTCTTT

j_call: TRBJ2-5
cdr3_length: 14
d_call: TRBD2
clone_size: few
v_call: TRBV7-2
cdr3_aa: CASSLLAGKETQYF
cdr3_nt: TGTGCCAGCAGCTTACTAGCGGGAAAAGAGACCCAGTACTTC

j_call: TRBJ2-7
cdr3_length: 14
d_call: -
clone_size: -
v_call: TRBV6-1
cdr3_aa: CASSLRRDSYEQYF
cdr3_nt: TGTGCCAGCAGTTTACGGAGGGATTCCTACGAGCAGTACTTC

j_call: TRBJ2-5
cdr3_length: 14
d_call: -
clone_size: -
v_call: TRBV9
cdr3_aa: CASSVGGFQETQYF
cdr3_nt: TGTGCCAGCAGCGTAGGAGGATTCCAAGAGACCCAGTACTTC

j_call: TRBJ1-1
cdr3_length: 16
d_call: TRBD1
clone_size: -
v_call: TRBV9
cdr3_aa: CASSPRNRGGHTEAFF
cdr3_nt: TGTGCCAGCAGCCCTCGAAACAGGGGGGGTCACACTGAAGCTTTCTTT

j_call: TRBJ2-1
cdr3_length: 19
d_call: TRBD2
clone_size: -
v_call: TRBV7-6
cdr3_aa: CATAEGLAGDIMYVGEQFF
cdr3_nt: TGTGCCACCGCGGAGGGACTAGCGGGAGATATAATGTATGTCGGTGAGCAGTTCTTC

j_call: TRBJ1-6
cdr3_length: 13
d_call: -
clone_size: -
v_call: TRBV6-1
cdr3_aa: CASSDRGNSPLHF
cdr3_nt: TGTGCCAGCAGTGACAGGGGAAATTCACCCCTCCACTTT

j_call: TRBJ1-5
cdr3_length: 14
d_call: -
clone_size: once
v_call: TRBV30
cdr3_aa: CACSSTGFDQPQHF
cdr3_nt: TGTGCCTGCTCCTCAACAGGGTTCGATCAGCCCCAGCATTTT

j_call: TRBJ2-1
cdr3_length: 15
d_call: TRBD2
clone_size: -
v_call: TRBV19
cdr3_aa: CASSLAGVPRNEQFF
cdr3_nt: TGTGCCAGTAGTTTAGCGGGAGTTCCCCGCAATGAGCAGTTCTTC

j_call: TRBJ2-2
cdr3_length: 21
d_call: TRBD2
clone_size: -
v_call: TRBV9
cdr3_aa: CASSVEDWTSGRLLDTGELFF
cdr3_nt: TGTGCCAGCAGCGTAGAAGACTGGACTAGCGGGAGGTTACTGGACACCGGGGAGCTGTTTTTT